This passage covers 21 T cell receptor beta chains from one sample sequenced in a study of shared clonotypes between healthy human individuals (dated by TCRdb to the early 2020s). Receptors were amplified or captured by the immunoSEQ multiplex PCR assay. The immuneACCESS repertoire file appears here via TCRdb, limited to in-frame rearrangements. These files lack a portion of the clones; in checked studies, under half of the deficit traces to unresolved V genes, and the cause of the others is not known. The sample records about 770,000 clones, roughly 72% of which are singletons. The biggest ten clones account for under 2% of the sample. The sequencing sample was made of memory CD4+ T cells sorted from blood. The cell subset or site label, as the study defines it: CD45RA-negative fraction. The receptors were gathered from a woman aged 25 to 39 in good health.

This clone showed up many times. The chain couples TRBV28 to TRBJ2-7, with TRBD1 identical over 8 bases. Germline CDR1 and CDR2: MDHEN and SYDVKM. CDR3 length: 14 amino acids. J lost 6 bases, V lost 5 bases, and 9 bases had no gene match. The CDR3, as DNA: TGTGCCAGCAGTCCGACAGGGGCCTTGTCCGAGCAGTACTTC. Its translation: CASSPTGALSEQYF.

The sample holds a few counts of this clone. This rearrangement joins TRBV2 to TRBJ2-7; TRBD1 matches 7 bases. CDR1 SNHLY and CDR2 FYNNEI come from the germline V gene. Trimming removed 10 bases from V and 7 bases from J; junction bases left unmatched: 13. The length of the CDR3 is 13 residues. This CDR3 is CATDSQGTGEQYF. CDR3 in DNA: TGTGCCACCGATTCACAGGGGACGGGGGAGCAGTACTTC.

This clone has just one count. The chain is built from TRBV28 and TRBJ1-2; 9 nucleotides align to TRBD1. Losses at the gene ends were 10 bases for V and 6 bases for J; bases not matched to a gene: 15. This CDR3 spans 15 amino acids. Germline V CDR1 and CDR2: MDHEN, SYDVKM. The CDR3 sequence: CAIHGTGYFGDGYTF. The CDR3 DNA reads as TGTGCCATCCACGGGACAGGGTATTTCGGCGATGGCTACACCTTC.

The chain has TRBV18 and TRBJ2-5; D remains ambiguous. Germline values: CDR1 KGHSH, CDR2 LQKENI. CDR3 size: 13 residues. Trimming took 6 bases from V and 2 from J, leaving 10 bases between them. CDR3 residues: CASSNERQETQYF. CDR3 bases: TGTGCCAGCTCCAACGAGAGGCAAGAGACCCAGTACTTC.

In this sample, this clone turned up once. V and J are TRBV6-5 and TRBJ1-5; no reliable D call. V lost 5 bases to trimming and J lost 0 bases, with 11 bases between them. Germline V lookup: CDR1 MNHEY, CDR2 SVGAGI. This CDR3 is 15 amino acids long. Here the CDR3 reads CASSATPYSNQPQHF. The CDR3 DNA is TGTGCCAGCAGTGCAACACCGTATAGCAATCAGCCCCAGCATTTT.

This rearrangement joins TRBV7-9 to TRBJ2-5; 8 bases fit TRBD2. The CDR3 extends over 16 amino acids. Germline values: CDR1 SEHNR, CDR2 FQNEAQ (reference sequence). The ends lost 5 bases at V and 2 bases at J; junction bases unmatched: 10. The CDR3 is CASSRDGLALQETQYF. CDR3 nucleotides: TGTGCCAGCAGCCGAGATGGACTAGCACTACAAGAGACCCAGTACTTC.

CDR3 sequence reads: CASSYKDVYEQYF. The CDR3 nucleotides are TGTGCCAGCAGCTATAAGGATGTTTACGAGCAGTACTTC. This rearrangement joins TRBV7-9 to TRBJ2-5; D uncertain. The DNA end lines up better with TRBJ2-7; the J call may be wrong. There are 13 residues in the CDR3. Germline CDR1 reads SEHNR; CDR2 reads FQNEAQ (reference sequence).

The chain couples TRBV6-1 to TRBJ1-5; D uncertain. Per germline, CDR1 MNHNS and CDR2 SASEGT. V was clipped by 7 bases and J by 9 bases, with 13 bases between them. This CDR3 has 12 residues. CDR3 in DNA: TGTGCCAGCACTGACATCCTAGGGCCCCAGCATTTT. It codes for CASTDILGPQHF.

The CDR3 region is CATSRDLSVVGYNEQFF. DNA for the CDR3: TGTGCCACCAGCAGAGATCTTTCCGTAGTGGGCTACAATGAGCAGTTCTTC. The chain uses TRBV15 and TRBJ2-1, with D unresolved. Per the germline V gene, CDR1 is LNHNV and CDR2 is YYDKDF (reference sequence). Trimming stripped 0 bases from V and 3 bases from J, with 15 bases between. The CDR3 covers 17 residues.

The chain uses TRBV4-2 and TRBJ1-3, with D possibly matching TRBD1 (6 bases). CDR3 length: 15 amino acids. Deletions cut 0 bases from V and 5 bases from J, with 11 bases between. Germline values: CDR1 LGHNA, CDR2 YNFKEQ. CDR3 in DNA: TGTGCCAGCAGCCAAGATTGGGGGCTTCGAAACACCATATATTTT. Its translation: CASSQDWGLRNTIYF.

As to this clone: Distinct nucleotide sequences in the sample also encode this CDR3. V usage is TRBV29-1 and J usage is TRBJ1-1, with no clear D. Germline CDR1 SQVTM, CDR2 ANQGSEA. The CDR3 consists of 11 residues. V was pared by 4 bases and J by 4 bases, with 7 bases between. This chain's CDR3 is CSVVGGTEAFF. The CDR3 region has the DNA TGCAGCGTTGTGGGTGGCACTGAAGCTTTCTTT.

The CDR3 sequence is CASSPSRGNQPQHF. The CDR3 DNA sequence: TGTGCCAGCAGCCCTAGTAGGGGCAATCAGCCCCAGCATTTT. The chain couples TRBV7-6 to TRBJ1-5; D gene unclear. The germline V gene encodes CDR1 SGHVS and CDR2 FNYEAQ. V lost 5 bases and J lost 2, with 10 bases in between. The CDR3 covers 14 residues.

The rearrangement uses TRBV11-2 and TRBJ2-7, with 8 bases aligning to TRBD1. After removal of 4 bases from V and 2 bases from J, the junction contained 16 bases not matched to a gene. Per germline, CDR1 SGHAT and CDR2 FQNNGV. The CDR3 loop spans 18 amino acids. This CDR3 is CASSSIRGTGKKTYEQYF. The CDR3 DNA reads TGTGCCAGCAGCTCGATTCGGGGGACAGGAAAGAAAACCTACGAGCAGTACTTC.

V usage is TRBV28 and J usage is TRBJ2-2; 9 positions agree with TRBD1. CDR1 and CDR2 (germline): MDHEN, SYDVKM. The CDR3 has 16 amino acids. J was trimmed by 5 bases and V by 5 bases; bases with no gene match: 9. The chain's CDR3 is CASSITTGGKTGELFF. The CDR3 DNA follows: TGTGCCAGCAGTATTACTACAGGGGGCAAGACCGGGGAGCTGTTTTTT.

The V call is TRBV11-1, the J call TRBJ2-1; possible D gene TRBD2, 5 bases. Germline V lookup: CDR1 SGHAT, CDR2 FQDESV (reference sequence). Trimming removed 0 bases from V and 6 bases from J, with 15 bases in between. The CDR3 is made up of 16 amino acids. CDR3 nucleotides: TGTGCCAGCAGCTTAGCTGGAGTAGCGATACTCAATGAGCAGTTCTTC. Translated, it gives CASSLAGVAILNEQFF. The whole variable domain, remainder taken from reference TRBV11-1 and TRBJ2-1, is EAEVAQSPRYKITEKSQAVAFWCDPISGHATLYWYRQILGQGPELLVQFQDESVVDDSQLPKDRFSAERLKGVDSTLKIQPAELGDSAMYLCASSLAGVAILNEQFFGPGTRLTVL.

V and J are TRBV9 and TRBJ1-1; TRBD1 matches at 8 bases. This CDR3 is built from 14 residues. The germline V gene encodes CDR1 SGDLS and CDR2 YYNGEE. J was trimmed by 3 bases and V by 3 bases; bases with no gene match: 4. The CDR3 loop is CASSADRGDTEAFF. Here the CDR3 DNA reads TGTGCCAGCAGCGCAGACAGGGGCGACACTGAAGCTTTCTTT.

The J gene is TRBJ2-3, the V gene TRBV7-8, with TRBD2 matching 7 bases. This CDR3 has 15 residues. CDR1 and CDR2 (germline): SGHVS, FQNEAQ. V was pared by 4 bases and J by 1 base, with 5 bases of the junction left unmatched. CDR3 DNA sequence: TGTGCCAGCAGCTCGCGGGAGCCCCGCACAGATACGCAGTATTTT. It is translated as CASSSREPRTDTQYF.

The chain recombines TRBV9 with TRBJ1-2; no reliable D call. The ends were cut back, 6 bases at V and 4 bases at J, with 19 bases in the middle. From germline, CDR1 is SGDLS and CDR2 YYNGEE. The CDR3 is 15 residues long. The CDR3 loop is CASTPGFGGIYGYTF. Written as DNA, the CDR3 is TGTGCCAGCACCCCCGGCTTCGGAGGAATCTATGGCTACACCTTC. Full variable domain (missing parts from reference TRBV9 and TRBJ1-2): DSGVTQTPKHLITATGQRVTLRCSPRSGDLSVYWYQQSLDQGLQFLIQYYNGEERAKGNILERFSAQQFPDLHSELNLSSLELGDSALYFCASTPGFGGIYGYTFGSGTRLTVV.

CDR3 sequence (DNA): TGTGCCAGCAGCCCGCTAGGCCGTTTGGGAAACATTCAGTACTTC. Protein sequence: CASSPLGRLGNIQYF. V is TRBV7-8 and J is TRBJ2-4; D uncertain. V lost 5 bases to trimming and J lost 6 bases, with 17 bases between them. This CDR3 comprises 15 residues. CDR1 and CDR2 (germline): SGHVS, FQNEAQ. The variable domain in full, with the rest retrieved from reference TRBV7-8 and TRBJ2-4, is GAGVSQSPRYKVAKRGQDVALRCDPISGHVSLFWYQQALGQGPEFLTYFQNEAQLDKSGLPSDRFFAERPEGSVSTLKIQRTQQEDSAVYLCASSPLGRLGNIQYFGAGTRLSVL.

CDR3 in DNA: TGTGCCAGCAGCTTAGAGCCTGAGAATGAGCAGTTCTTC. It is translated as CASSLEPENEQFF. V gene TRBV7-2 combines with J gene TRBJ2-1; D gene uncertain. Germline V gene data show CDR1 as SGHTA and CDR2 as FQGNSA. The CDR3 is 13 amino acids. The ends were cut back, 1 base at V and 7 bases at J, with 8 bases in the middle.

This chain uses TRBV7-9 with TRBJ2-1; no clear D. This CDR3 spans 14 amino acids. V was trimmed by 7 bases and J by 6 bases, leaving 16 bases between them. The V gene's germline CDR1 is SEHNR and CDR2 FQNEAQ (reference sequence). The DNA for the CDR3 is TGTGCCAGCAAACTGTCAGCTAGTGGCAATGAGCAGTTCTTC. This gives the protein CASKLSASGNEQFF. Combining the CDR3 with reference TRBV7-9 and TRBJ2-1 gives the whole variable domain DTGVSQNPRHKITKRGQNVTFRCDPISEHNRLYWYRQTLGQGPEFLTYFQNEAQLEKSRLLSDRFSAERPKGSFSTLEIQRTEQGDSAMYLCASKLSASGNEQFFGPGTRLTVL.